The clone carrying this T cell receptor (beta chain) was seen just once. This sample is part of a study of blood T cell repertoires in COVID-19. Trimming left V 5 bases short and J 5 bases short, with 19 bases between. Germline CDR1 is SGHDT and CDR2 is YYEEEE. The length of the CDR3 is 15 residues. Method: immunoSEQ multiplex PCR; TCRdb's copy keeps in-frame clones and lacks some. This sample has just over 85,000 clones, with roughly nine tenths found just once. The sequenced sample was peripheral blood. The V call is TRBV5-6, the J call TRBJ1-2; D is uncertain. The sequence was obtained from a man aged 45-60 years with acute or convalescent COVID-19. Here the CDR3 DNA reads TGTGCCAGCAGGGCGCGGGCTCCGGCAGAATATGGCTACACCTTC. This gives the protein CASRARAPAEYGYTF.